This TCR beta chain was found in a study of Ad26.COV2.S vaccination and SARS-CoV-2 variants. Looking at the study overall: The donor belonged to the COV1001 Ad26.COV2.S trial arm. Dosing was one shot or two shots 56 days apart. Regarding the study as a whole: Spike-specific responses of CD8+ and CD4+ T cells were reported to display substantial breadth after vaccination.

About this clone itself: Its antigen is unknown.

Measured with immunoSEQ multiplex PCR; TCRdb has only the in-frame clones, and not every one. The repertoire has fewer than 500,000 clones, 90% of them found once; the top ten carry less than 4.5%. The treatment here: around 19 received Ad26.COV2.S at low or high dose, single or two shots; several received placebo; per-sample allocation not given. Samples were taken on day 63 after the first vaccine or placebo injection. This Boston cohort included adults aged 18-55 years. The receptor was derived from a person aged 18 to 65 who received the Ad26.COV2.S COVID-19 vaccine or a placebo. The sample consisted of peripheral blood, taken in a trial of Ad26.COV2.S vaccine versus placebo.

The DNA for the CDR3 is TGTGCCAGCAGCTTAGTTGGGAGGAGAGACTACGAGCAGTACTTC. Translation: CASSLVGRRDYEQYF. The chain joins TRBV11-1 to TRBJ2-7; D possibly corresponds to TRBD2 (6 bases). This CDR3 spans 15 amino acids. The germline CDR1 and CDR2 sequences are SGHAT and FQDESV (reference sequence). Trimming shortened V by 1 base and J by 3 bases, and 13 bases separated the two germline ends.